Included here is one T cell receptor (beta chain) sequence, with context. Its antigen is unidentified. Negatively enriched CD4+ T cells were divided by CD45RA into naive and memory. These data originate in a study of shared clonotypes between healthy human individuals. Study-wide findings and caveats: What naive subsets generally showed was a larger estimated richness than memory subsets showed.

J gave up 0 bases and V 8 bases, and 6 bases lay outside the gene matches. Germline assignment: CDR1 KGHSH and CDR2 LQKENI. This CDR3 is built from 16 residues. Samples underwent the assay at deep level. It was across several immunoSEQ plates that each subset's genomic DNA was evenly split. Sequencing used immunoSEQ multiplex PCR; TCRdb keeps in-frame clones, though not all of them. The sample holds 2 million to 3 million clones, 93% seen once. The chain links TRBV18 to TRBJ2-2; 10 bases match TRBD2. The sequence was obtained from a man aged 18 to 29 in good health. Some clones in this sample may be carry-over from other donors' samples. Sequencing used naive CD4+ T cells from PBMCs. As to subset: CD45RA+ positively selected. For the CDR3, the DNA is TGTGCCAGCCCAAGGACTAGCGGTGCGAACACCGGGGAGCTGTTTTTT. It codes for CASPRTSGANTGELFF.